The 15 T cell receptor beta chains below were found in one sample sequenced in a study of identical twins. TCRdb reanalysed the 5' RACE reads using MiXCR and keeps one entry per CDR3 protein. This sample carries about 260,000 distinct CDR3 sequences, about 7% of them seen once, and the ten largest clones take under 4%. The sample was also linked to a second study, of yellow fever vaccine responses in identical twins.

Material: memory (CD45RO+) T cells sorted from blood. The origin of the receptors is a woman younger than 35 in good health.

This chain joins TRBV28 and TRBJ2-7; D is perhaps TRBD2 (8 bases). The germline CDR1 and CDR2 sequences are MDHEN and SYDVKM. CDR3 length equals 16 residues. The V and J ends lost 3 bases and 4 bases respectively, with 19 bases between them. CDR3 nucleotides: TGTGCCAGCAGTTTGGGGGGGACAGCGGGAGTTTACGAGCAGTACTTC. It encodes CASSLGGTAGVYEQYF.

The chain joins TRBV25-1 to TRBJ2-5; D is ambiguous. The V end lost 9 bases, the J end lost 5 bases, and 7 bases lay between the germline ends. CDR1 and CDR2 from the germline V gene are MGHDK and SYGVNS. This CDR3 comprises 10 residues. The CDR3 coding sequence is TGTGCCAGGAGCCGGGAGACCCAGTACTTC. It is translated as CARSRETQYF.

This clonotype was recorded many times. CDR3 in amino acids: CSAEPGQGDGYTF. The DNA of the CDR3 is TGCAGCGCCGAACCGGGACAGGGGGATGGCTACACCTTC. V gene TRBV29-1 combines with J gene TRBJ1-2; TRBD1 matches at 11 bases. The CDR3 covers 13 residues. J was trimmed by 6 bases and V by 7 bases; bases with no gene match: 7. CDR1 is SQVTM and CDR2 is ANQGSEA in the germline V gene.

The genes are TRBV15 and TRBJ2-1, with TRBD2 identical over 9 bases. The CDR3 has 16 amino acids. In germline, CDR1 is LNHNV, CDR2 YYDKDF (reference sequence). After removal of 1 base from V and 4 bases from J, the junction contained 5 bases not matched to a gene. CDR3 protein: CATSRGLAGAYNEQFF. CDR3 bases: TGTGCCACCAGCAGAGGTTTAGCGGGAGCTTACAATGAGCAGTTCTTC.

CDR3 region: CVSWGARPGDTQYF. The CDR3 DNA follows: TGTGTCTCCTGGGGCGCGAGACCTGGAGATACGCAGTATTTT. The chain uses TRBV3-1 and TRBJ2-3, with D perhaps matching TRBD1 (5 bases). CDR3 length: 14 amino acids. Germline CDR1 is LGHDT and CDR2 is YNNKEL (reference sequence).

The table lists this clonotype with many counts. As DNA, the CDR3 is TGTGCCAGCAGTTTCATGGCCGGGGAGCTGTTTTTT. Translating gives CASSFMAGELFF. The chain recombines TRBV28 with TRBJ2-2; no definite D call. CDR3 length: 12 amino acids. Germline CDR1 and CDR2: MDHEN and SYDVKM. The V end lost 3 bases, the J end lost 6 bases, and 5 bases lay between the germline ends.

This clonotype came up many times. The V gene is TRBV12-3 or TRBV12-4, the J gene TRBJ1-3; a possible D gene is TRBD1 (6 bases). The CDR3 has 16 residues. Trimming stripped 6 bases from V and 1 base from J, with 16 bases between. The CDR3 nucleotides are TGTGCCAGCAGCCGTCCCGGGACAAAATCTGGAAACACCATATATTTT. Amino acid sequence: CASSRPGTKSGNTIYF.

The table lists this clonotype with many counts. The chain combines TRBV7-9 with TRBJ1-1, with 8 bases aligning to TRBD1. Germline trimming cut 3 bases from V and 4 bases from J; bases unmatched to any gene: 1. CDR3 length equals 13 residues. Germline V lookup: CDR1 SEHNR, CDR2 FQNEAQ (reference sequence). The CDR3 here is CASSFGQGTEAFF. CDR3 nucleotide sequence: TGTGCCAGCAGCTTTGGACAGGGCACTGAAGCTTTCTTT.

There are a few counts of this clonotype. The rearrangement joins TRBV7-9 to TRBJ2-1, with 14 positions matching TRBD2. The length of the CDR3 is 15 residues. From germline, CDR1 is SEHNR and CDR2 FQNEAQ (reference sequence). The trim removed 4 bases at V and 8 bases at J, leaving 4 bases unmatched. CDR3 DNA: TGTGCCAGCAGCTGGACTAGCGGGGGGTCGGATGAGCAGTTCTTC. Protein: CASSWTSGGSDEQFF.

The sample holds many counts of this clonotype. The chain has TRBV29-1 and TRBJ2-7, with a tentative D call TRBD1 (6 bases). Trimming took 4 bases from V and 0 from J, leaving 16 bases between them. The germline V gene encodes CDR1 SQVTM and CDR2 ANQGSEA. The CDR3 is 15 residues long. The CDR3 DNA follows: TGCAGCGTTGCCCCTGACAGGAAATACTCCTACGAGCAGTACTTC. It encodes CSVAPDRKYSYEQYF.

This chain connects TRBV2 to TRBJ2-1; D is ambiguous. In germline, CDR1 is SNHLY, CDR2 FYNNEI. CDR3 size: 13 residues. Trimming took 1 base from V and 6 from J, leaving 7 bases between them. DNA for the CDR3: TGTGCCAGCAGTGAAGGAGAGCGCAATGAGCAGTTCTTC. The encoded protein is CASSEGERNEQFF.

Ten or more counts support this clonotype. The genes are TRBV12-3 or TRBV12-4 and TRBJ2-5; a weak D match, TRBD2 (5 bases). This CDR3 region has 16 residues. V was clipped by 6 bases and J by 4 bases, with 21 bases between them. The CDR3 DNA sequence: TGTGCCAGCAGCTCCTACCTAGGTAGTGGAGGAGAGACCCAGTACTTC. Its protein is CASSSYLGSGGETQYF.

This clonotype was recorded many times. This chain links TRBV7-2 with TRBJ2-7; tentative D call: TRBD2 (6 bases). The CDR3 loop spans 13 amino acids. The germline V and J ends were trimmed by 5 bases and 7 bases, with 15 bases remaining between them. Germline lookup yields CDR1 SGHTA and CDR2 FQGNSA. The CDR3 protein is CASSMYREKEQYF. The CDR3 DNA reads as TGTGCCAGCAGCATGTACCGGGAGAAAGAGCAGTACTTC.

This clonotype has ten or more counts. The chain uses TRBV5-1 and TRBJ2-7; 7 bases agree with TRBD1. The germline gives CDR1 SGHRS, CDR2 YFSETQ. The ends lost 0 bases at V and 3 bases at J; junction bases unmatched: 3. This CDR3 has 14 amino acids. CDR3 region: CASSLEGGVYEQYF. In DNA, the CDR3 is TGCGCCAGCAGCTTGGAAGGGGGCGTCTACGAGCAGTACTTC.

The genes are TRBV20-1 and TRBJ2-3; 13 positions match TRBD2. The CDR3 is made up of 16 amino acids. J lost 2 bases, V lost 6 bases, and 8 bases had no gene match. Germline V gene lookup returns CDR1 DFQATT and CDR2 SNEGSKA (reference sequence). This chain's CDR3 is CSASTSGGHSTDTQYF. Here the CDR3 DNA reads TGCAGTGCCTCGACTAGCGGGGGGCATTCCACAGATACGCAGTATTTT.